The source of this TCR beta chain is a study of post-analysis software for immune sequencing data. Whole-study results and caveats: Patients used about five TRBV segments, including TRBV5-6, TRBV5-1 and TRBV20-1, more often than controls. Among multiple sclerosis patients, normalized Chao1 diversity was significantly below that of controls. Samples from a shared batch, those prepared together, strongly co-clustered by F measure.

With regard to this clonotype: The antigen remains undetermined. The junction does not match germline at one end; this may be a read error.

CDR1 is MNHNS and CDR2 is SASEGT in the germline V gene. This CDR3 has 17 residues. Researchers reported that TCR beta cDNA libraries carried unique molecular identifiers. TCRdb reprocessed the PCR reads via MiXCR and lists one record per CDR3 protein. The table shows under 200,000 distinct CDR3 sequences, with approximately 28% occurring only once. The genes are TRBV6-1 and TRBJ2-3; the D gene is possibly TRBD1 (6 bases). The source of this sequence is a girl aged 2 to 17 with multiple sclerosis. The sequencing sample was made of blood. The CDR3 spells CASSEGWPGVSTGTQYF. DNA of the CDR3: TGTGCCAGCAGTGAAGGGTGGCCAGGGGTTAGCACAGGTACGCAGTATTTT.